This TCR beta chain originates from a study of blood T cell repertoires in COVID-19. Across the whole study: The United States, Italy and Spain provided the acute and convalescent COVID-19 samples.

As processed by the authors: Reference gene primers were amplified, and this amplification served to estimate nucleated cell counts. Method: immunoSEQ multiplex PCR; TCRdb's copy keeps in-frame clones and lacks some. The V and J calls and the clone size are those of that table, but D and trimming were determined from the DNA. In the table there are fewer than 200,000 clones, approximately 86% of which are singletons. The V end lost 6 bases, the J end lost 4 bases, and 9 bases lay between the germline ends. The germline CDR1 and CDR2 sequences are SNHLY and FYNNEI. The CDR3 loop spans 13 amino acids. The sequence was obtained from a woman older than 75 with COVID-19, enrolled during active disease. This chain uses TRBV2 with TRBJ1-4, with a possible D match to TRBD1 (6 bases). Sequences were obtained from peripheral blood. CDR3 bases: TGTGCCAGCAGCGCGGACAGTAATGAAAAACTGTTTTTT. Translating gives CASSADSNEKLFF.